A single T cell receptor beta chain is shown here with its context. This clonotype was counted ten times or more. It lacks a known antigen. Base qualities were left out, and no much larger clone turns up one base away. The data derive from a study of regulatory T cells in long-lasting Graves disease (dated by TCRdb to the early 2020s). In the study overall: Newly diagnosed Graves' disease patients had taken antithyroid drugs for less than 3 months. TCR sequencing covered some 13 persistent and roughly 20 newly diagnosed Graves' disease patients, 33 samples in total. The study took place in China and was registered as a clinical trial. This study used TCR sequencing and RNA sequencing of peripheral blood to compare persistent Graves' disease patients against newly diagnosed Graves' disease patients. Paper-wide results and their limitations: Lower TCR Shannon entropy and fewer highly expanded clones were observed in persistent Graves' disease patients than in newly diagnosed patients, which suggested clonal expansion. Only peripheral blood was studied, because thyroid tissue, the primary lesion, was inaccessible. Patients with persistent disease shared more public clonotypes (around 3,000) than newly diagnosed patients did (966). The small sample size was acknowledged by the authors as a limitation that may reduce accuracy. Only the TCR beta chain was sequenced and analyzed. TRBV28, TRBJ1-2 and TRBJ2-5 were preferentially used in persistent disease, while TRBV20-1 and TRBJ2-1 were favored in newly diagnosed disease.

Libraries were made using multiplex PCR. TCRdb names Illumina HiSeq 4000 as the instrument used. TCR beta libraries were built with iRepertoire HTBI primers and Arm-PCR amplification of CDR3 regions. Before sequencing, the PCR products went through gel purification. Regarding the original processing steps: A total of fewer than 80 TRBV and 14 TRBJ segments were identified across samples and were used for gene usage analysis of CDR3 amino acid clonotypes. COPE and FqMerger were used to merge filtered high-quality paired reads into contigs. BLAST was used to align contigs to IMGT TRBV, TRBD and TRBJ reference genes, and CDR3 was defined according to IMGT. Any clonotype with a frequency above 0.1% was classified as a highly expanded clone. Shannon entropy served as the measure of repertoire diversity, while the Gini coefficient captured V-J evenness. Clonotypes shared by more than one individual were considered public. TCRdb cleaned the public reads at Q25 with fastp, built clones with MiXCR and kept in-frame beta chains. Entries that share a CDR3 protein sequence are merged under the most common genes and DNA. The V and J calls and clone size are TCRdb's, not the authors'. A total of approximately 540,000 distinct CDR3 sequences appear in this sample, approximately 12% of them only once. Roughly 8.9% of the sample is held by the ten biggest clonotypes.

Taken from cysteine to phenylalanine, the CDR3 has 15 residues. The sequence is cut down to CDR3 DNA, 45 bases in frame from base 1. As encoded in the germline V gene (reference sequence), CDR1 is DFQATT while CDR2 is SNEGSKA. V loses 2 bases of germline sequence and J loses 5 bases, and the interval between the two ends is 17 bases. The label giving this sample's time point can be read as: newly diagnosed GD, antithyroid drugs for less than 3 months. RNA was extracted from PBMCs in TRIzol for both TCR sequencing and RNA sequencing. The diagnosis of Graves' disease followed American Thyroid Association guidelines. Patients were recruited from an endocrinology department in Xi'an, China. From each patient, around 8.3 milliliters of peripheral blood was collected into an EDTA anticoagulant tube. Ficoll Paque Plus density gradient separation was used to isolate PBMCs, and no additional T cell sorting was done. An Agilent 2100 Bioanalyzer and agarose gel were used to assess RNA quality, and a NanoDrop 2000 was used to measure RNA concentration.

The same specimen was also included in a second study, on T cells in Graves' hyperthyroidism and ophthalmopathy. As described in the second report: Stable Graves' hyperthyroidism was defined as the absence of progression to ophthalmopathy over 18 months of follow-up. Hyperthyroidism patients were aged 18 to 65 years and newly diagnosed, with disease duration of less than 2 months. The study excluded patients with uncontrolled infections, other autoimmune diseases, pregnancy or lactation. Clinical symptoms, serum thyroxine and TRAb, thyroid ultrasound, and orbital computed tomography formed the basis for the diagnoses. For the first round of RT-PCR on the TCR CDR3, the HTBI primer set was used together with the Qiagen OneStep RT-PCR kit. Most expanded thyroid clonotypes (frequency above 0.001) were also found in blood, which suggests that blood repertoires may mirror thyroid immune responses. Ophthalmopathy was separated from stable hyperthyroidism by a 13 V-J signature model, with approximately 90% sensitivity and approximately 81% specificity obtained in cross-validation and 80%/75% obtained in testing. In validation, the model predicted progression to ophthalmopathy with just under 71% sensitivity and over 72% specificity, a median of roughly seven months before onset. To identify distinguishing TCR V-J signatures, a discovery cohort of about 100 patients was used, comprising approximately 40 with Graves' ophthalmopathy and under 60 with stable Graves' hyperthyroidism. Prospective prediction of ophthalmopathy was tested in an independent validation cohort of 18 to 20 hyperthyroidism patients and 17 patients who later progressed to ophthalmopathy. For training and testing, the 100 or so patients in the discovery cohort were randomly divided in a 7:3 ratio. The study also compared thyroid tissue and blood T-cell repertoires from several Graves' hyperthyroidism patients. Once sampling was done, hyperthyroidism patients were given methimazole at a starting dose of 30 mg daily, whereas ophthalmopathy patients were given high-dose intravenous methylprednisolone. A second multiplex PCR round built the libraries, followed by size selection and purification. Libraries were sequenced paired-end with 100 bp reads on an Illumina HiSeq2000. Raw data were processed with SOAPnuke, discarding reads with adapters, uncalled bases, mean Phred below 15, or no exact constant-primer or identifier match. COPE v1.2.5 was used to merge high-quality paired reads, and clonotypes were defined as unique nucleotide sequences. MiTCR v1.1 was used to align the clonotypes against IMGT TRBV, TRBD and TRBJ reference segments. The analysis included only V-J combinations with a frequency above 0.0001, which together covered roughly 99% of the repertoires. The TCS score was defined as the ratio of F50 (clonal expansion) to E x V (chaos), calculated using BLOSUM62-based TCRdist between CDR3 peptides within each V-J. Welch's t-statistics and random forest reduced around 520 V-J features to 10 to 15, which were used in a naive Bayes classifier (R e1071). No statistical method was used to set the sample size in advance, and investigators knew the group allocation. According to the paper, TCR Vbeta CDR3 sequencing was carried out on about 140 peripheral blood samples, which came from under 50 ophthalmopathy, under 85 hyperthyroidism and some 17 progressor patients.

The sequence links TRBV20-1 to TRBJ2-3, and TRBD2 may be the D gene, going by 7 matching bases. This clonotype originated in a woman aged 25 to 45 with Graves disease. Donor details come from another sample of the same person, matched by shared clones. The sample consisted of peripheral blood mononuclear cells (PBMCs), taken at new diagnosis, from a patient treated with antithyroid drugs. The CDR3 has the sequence CSARRTRGGGDTQYF. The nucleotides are TGCAGTGCTAGACGGACTAGAGGAGGGGGAGATACGCAGTATTTT.